A single sample is the source of the 24 T cell receptor beta chains below, sequenced in a study of T cells in Graves' hyperthyroidism and ophthalmopathy. Researchers amplified the TCR beta CDR3 regions from RNA transcripts. Primed by the HTBI set, a first-round RT-PCR was run on the TCR CDR3. TCRdb reprocessed the multiplex PCR reads with MiXCR, giving one entry per CDR3 protein. The sample lists about 560,000 distinct CDR3 sequences, just over 45% occurring once. The sample consisted of peripheral blood or thyroid tissue (not recorded which). These receptors came from a woman under 30 with Graves' hyperthyroidism.

The chain uses TRBV5-1 and TRBJ2-2; TRBD1 matches at 9 bases. The DNA end favors TRBJ1-4, so the J call may be wrong. From germline, CDR1 is SGHRS and CDR2 YFSETQ. The CDR3 contains 16 residues. In nucleotides, the CDR3 is TGCGCCAGCAGCTTGGCAACAGGGGGCGCCGGTGAAAAACTGTTTTTT. It encodes CASSLATGGAGEKLFF.

On this clonotype: A much larger clone is a single base away; this may be a read error. The rearrangement joins TRBV7-2 to TRBJ2-7, with 10 positions matching TRBD2. The CDR3 length is 14 residues. Looked up from germline, CDR1 is SGHTA and CDR2 is FQGNSA. CDR3 in amino acids: CAIMGTSASYEQCF. For the CDR3, the DNA is TGTGCCATCATGGGGACTAGCGCCTCCTACGAGCAGTGCTTC.

This clonotype appeared many times. The V and J genes are TRBV15 and TRBJ2-2; D perhaps matches TRBD2 (5 bases). Germline V gene data show CDR1 as LNHNV and CDR2 as YYDKDF (reference sequence). Trimming stripped 2 bases from V and 6 bases from J, with 7 bases between. The CDR3 is made up of 13 amino acids. This CDR3 is CATSRPLAGELFF. Written as DNA, the CDR3 is TGTGCCACCAGCAGACCACTAGCCGGGGAGCTGTTTTTT.

This clonotype was counted only a few times. The chain uses TRBV7-2 and TRBJ1-5; TRBD1 might be the D (6 bases). CDR1 and CDR2 from the germline V gene are SGHTA and FQGNSA. V gave up 3 bases and J gave up 3 bases, with 12 bases separating them. This CDR3 contains 15 residues. This chain's CDR3 is CASSFGGRINQPQHF. The CDR3 nucleotides read TGTGCCAGCAGCTTTGGGGGGCGGATCAATCAGCCCCAGCATTTT.

V and J are TRBV7-8 and TRBJ1-4, with D tentatively TRBD1 (5 bases). Trimming stripped 5 bases from V and 5 bases from J, with 12 bases between. The CDR3 runs 14 residues. The germline CDR1 and CDR2 sequences are SGHVS and FQNEAQ. In DNA form, the CDR3 reads TGTGCCAGCAGCACCGGGACGGACAATGAAAAACTGTTTTTT. Its translation: CASSTGTDNEKLFF.

Remarks on this clonotype: Just one base apart from a much larger clone, this may be a read error. The rearrangement uses TRBV11-2 and TRBJ2-6; D might be TRBD2 (6 bases). This CDR3 has 17 residues. The germline V gene encodes CDR1 SGHAT and CDR2 FQNNGV. V shed 1 base and J shed 0 bases, with 10 bases lying between them. The CDR3 sequence is CASSLVGGISGANVLTF. Written as DNA, the CDR3 is TGTGCCAGCAGCTTAGTGGGAGGCATCTCTGGGGCCAACGTCCTGACTTTC. Together with reference TRBV11-2 and TRBJ2-6, the CDR3 gives the full variable domain: EAGVAQSPRYKIIEKRQSVAFWCNPISGHATLYWYQQILGQGPKLLIQFQNNGVVDDSQLPKDRFSAERLKGVDSTLKIQPAKLEDSAVYLCASSLVGGISGANVLTFGAGSRLTVL.

Worth noting for this clonotype: A clone one base away is much larger, so this may be a read error. The V and J genes are TRBV7-8 and TRBJ2-5; D remains ambiguous. This CDR3 is 13 amino acids long. The germline V gene encodes CDR1 SGHVS and CDR2 FQNEAQ. DNA for the CDR3: TGTGCCAGCAGCTTCTCGGCACAAGAGACCCGGTACTTC. This gives the protein CASSFSAQETRYF.

V gene TRBV7-6 combines with J gene TRBJ2-5; 10 bases fit TRBD1. The germline V gene has CDR1 SGHVS and CDR2 FNYEAQ. This CDR3 contains 15 residues. V shed 5 bases and J 4 bases; nucleotides not matched to a gene: 7. This CDR3 reads CASSNPGQGSETQYF. The CDR3, as DNA: TGTGCCAGCAGCAACCCGGGACAGGGGTCAGAGACCCAGTACTTC.

The chain couples TRBV7-2 to TRBJ2-7, with 8 bases that match TRBD2. The CDR3 is 15 amino acids. Trimming cost V 9 bases and J 0 bases; bases outside gene matches: 10. Germline loops: CDR1 SGHTA, CDR2 FQGNSA. The CDR3 spells CASSTSSGRSYEQYF. DNA for the CDR3: TGTGCCAGTAGTACTTCTAGCGGGCGCTCCTACGAGCAGTACTTC. Looking up the rest from reference TRBV7-2 and TRBJ2-7 gives the full variable domain: GAGVSQSPSNKVTEKGKDVELRCDPISGHTALYWYRQSLGQGLEFLIYFQGNSAPDKSGLPSDRFSAERTGGSVSTLTIQRTQQEDSAVYLCASSTSSGRSYEQYFGPGTRLTVT.

The chain combines TRBV25-1 with TRBJ2-2; maybe TRBD2 (6 bases). The ends were cut back, 6 bases at V and 3 bases at J, with 17 bases in the middle. This CDR3 has 16 residues. Germline loops: CDR1 MGHDK, CDR2 SYGVNS. The CDR3: CASSQVPGADTGELFF. DNA for the CDR3: TGTGCCAGCAGCCAGGTTCCGGGAGCGGACACCGGGGAGCTGTTTTTT. Full variable domain (remainder filled in from reference TRBV25-1 and TRBJ2-2): EADIYQTPRYLVIGTGKKITLECSQTMGHDKMYWYQQDPGMELHLIHYSYGVNSTEKGDLSSESTVSRIRTEHFPLTLESARPSHTSQYLCASSQVPGADTGELFFGEGSRLTVL.

For this clonotype: With a much larger clone just one base away, this may be a read error. The rearrangement uses TRBV7-2 and TRBJ2-5, with 7 bases matching TRBD2. This CDR3 comprises 15 residues. Germline CDR1 is SGHTA and CDR2 is FQGNSA. Losses at the gene ends were 5 bases for V and 2 bases for J; bases not matched to a gene: 8. CDR3: CASSREAGEQETQYF. In DNA form, the CDR3 reads TGTGCCAGCAGCAGAGAGGCGGGAGAGCAAGAGACCCAGTACTTC.

The rearrangement links TRBV4-2 to TRBJ1-6, with D maybe TRBD1 (6 bases). The CDR3 spans 14 residues. The germline V gene has CDR1 LGHNA and CDR2 YNFKEQ. Trimming removed 4 bases at V and 11 bases at J, with 15 bases between. The CDR3 DNA is TGTGCCAGCAGCCGTGCCTGGGGGCTGGCACCCCTCCACTTT. Translating gives CASSRAWGLAPLHF.

CDR3: CASRGTGSGEQYF. The CDR3 DNA follows: TGTGCCAGCAGAGGGACAGGGTCGGGCGAGCAGTACTTC. V and J are TRBV2 and TRBJ2-7, with 9 bases matching TRBD1. The CDR3 extends over 13 amino acids. The germline CDR1 and CDR2 sequences are SNHLY and FYNNEI. The V segment lost 6 bases and the J segment 6 bases; nucleotides outside the gene matches: 6.

This clonotype has more than one count but fewer than ten. V gene TRBV5-1 combines with J gene TRBJ1-1; D is ambiguous. Germline assignment: CDR1 SGHRS and CDR2 YFSETQ. V lost 0 bases and J lost 11, with 11 bases in between. The CDR3 covers 12 residues. The CDR3 protein is CASSLEGKRAFF. The DNA for the CDR3 is TGCGCCAGCAGCTTGGAGGGAAAAAGGGCTTTCTTT.

This clonotype has a handful of counts. The chain employs TRBV5-8 and TRBJ1-1, with 7 bases identical to TRBD1. The CDR3 is 15 residues long. Per the germline V gene, CDR1 is SGHTS and CDR2 is YDEGEE. The J segment lost 5 bases and the V segment lost 0 bases, leaving 7 bases of the junction unmatched. CDR3 coding DNA: TGTGCCAGCAGCTTGGAGGTGACAGGGTGGACTGAAGCTTTCTTT. Protein: CASSLEVTGWTEAFF.

To note about this clonotype: A much larger clone differs from this one at a single base, so this may be a read error. The chain links TRBV7-9 to TRBJ1-1; D gene ambiguous. Germline CDR1 SEHNR, CDR2 FQNEAQ (reference sequence). This CDR3 contains 12 residues. Trimming stripped 7 bases from V and 4 bases from J, with 10 bases between. The CDR3 region is CASTPFFTEAFF. The CDR3 nucleotides read TGTGCCAGCACCCCCTTCTTCACTGAAGCTTTCTTT.

The rearrangement links TRBV29-1 to TRBJ1-3, with D unresolved. CDR1 is SQVTM, CDR2 ANQGSEA, per germline. V lost 8 bases, J lost 0 bases, and 8 bases lay in between. The CDR3 runs to 12 residues. The CDR3 loop reads CSLANSGNTIYF. The CDR3 DNA sequence: TGCAGCTTGGCAAACTCTGGAAACACCATATATTTT.

This clonotype was picked up many times. V gene TRBV24-1 combines with J gene TRBJ1-2; D unclear. CDR3 length equals 15 residues. V was cut by 4 bases and J by 6 bases, with 17 bases left in between. Germline V CDR1 and CDR2: KGHDR, SFDVKD. The CDR3 coding sequence is TGTGCCACCAGTGAGCCCGGGAAATACGGGGATGGCTACACCTTC. Its protein is CATSEPGKYGDGYTF.

The chain recombines TRBV2 with TRBJ1-4; TRBD1 aligns across 8 bases. Germline lookup yields CDR1 SNHLY and CDR2 FYNNEI. The CDR3 is 10 residues long. Trimming cost V 8 bases and J 11 bases; bases outside gene matches: 1. The CDR3 region is CASRTGKLFF. The CDR3, as DNA: TGTGCCAGCCGGACAGGGAAACTGTTTTTT.

The V call is TRBV12-3 or TRBV12-4, the J call TRBJ1-1; 9 bases are a match to TRBD1. CDR3 length: 14 amino acids. With V trimmed by 5 bases and J by 5 bases, 6 bases remained unmatched. The CDR3, as DNA: TGTGCCAGCAGTAGGGCAGGGACAGGGACTGAAGCTTTCTTT. It translates to CASSRAGTGTEAFF.

This clonotype was observed many times. The CDR3 nucleotides read TGTGCCATCAGTGACAGGGATGGCTACGAGCAGTACTTC. As protein: CAISDRDGYEQYF. This chain uses TRBV10-3 with TRBJ2-7; tentatively, D is TRBD1 (5 bases). Between the trimmed V and J ends, which lost 3 bases and 3 bases, there was a span of 9 bases. Germline V gives CDR1 ENHRY, CDR2 SYGVKD. The CDR3 length is 13 residues.

Note on this clonotype: A much bigger clone sits one base away, suggesting this may be a read error. The chain is built from TRBV12-3 or TRBV12-4 and TRBJ1-1, with unresolved D. The CDR3 sequence is 14 residues long. The CDR3 nucleotides read TGTGCCAGCAGTTTACAGTTGATGAACGCTGAAGCTTTCTTT. The encoded protein is CASSLQLMNAEAFF.

The chain uses TRBV19 and TRBJ1-1, with D perhaps TRBD1 (6 bases). Germline CDR1 LNHDA, CDR2 SQIVND (reference sequence). V was clipped by 4 bases and J by 11 bases, with 26 bases between them. The CDR3 extends over 16 amino acids. CDR3 sequence (DNA): TGTGCCAGTAGTACCCTTGCGACAGGATTGATGGGCTGGGCTTTCTTT. Its translation is CASSTLATGLMGWAFF.

Here the CDR3 reads CASTPGTDQETQYF. Written as DNA, the CDR3 is TGTGCCAGTACCCCAGGGACAGACCAAGAGACCCAGTACTTC. V gene TRBV19 combines with J gene TRBJ2-5; the match to TRBD1 covers 7 bases. V shed 7 bases, J shed 0 bases, and the junction held 5 bases outside the gene matches. Germline V gives CDR1 LNHDA, CDR2 SQIVND (reference sequence). The CDR3 extends over 14 amino acids.